What follows are 5 T cell receptor beta chains derived from one specimen sequenced in a study of blood T cell repertoires in COVID-19. Some clones are missing from TCRdb's copy, which holds only in-frame ones; the method was immunoSEQ multiplex PCR. The profile shows about 67,000 clones, 80% to 90% of them singletons. Sequencing input: peripheral blood. These receptors originate from a man aged 50 to 60 with active COVID-19.

The chain recombines TRBV9 with TRBJ1-1; D might be TRBD1 (6 bases). Per germline, CDR1 SGDLS and CDR2 YYNGEE. The V end lost 2 bases, the J end lost 6 bases, and 14 bases lay between the germline ends. The CDR3 spans 14 residues. The CDR3 loop is CASSVTGYIAEAFF. The CDR3 DNA sequence: TGTGCCAGCAGCGTTACAGGGTATATAGCTGAAGCTTTCTTT.

The rearrangement uses TRBV7-9 and TRBJ2-1; 9 bases fit TRBD1. There are 12 residues in the CDR3. Germline-derived CDR1 and CDR2 are SEHNR and FQNEAQ (reference sequence). With 11 bases clipped from V and 7 bases from J, the junction kept 6 bases outside the gene matches. The CDR3 DNA is TGTGCCGGACAGGGGTTGGGTAATGAGCAGTTCTTC. This sequence encodes CAGQGLGNEQFF.

The chain has TRBV3-1 (or the pseudogene TRBV3-2) and TRBJ1-4, with unresolved D. The CDR3 contains 13 residues. Germline assignment: CDR1 LGHDT and CDR2 YNNKEL (reference sequence). Deletions cut 3 bases from V and 4 bases from J, with 6 bases between. CDR3 nucleotides: TGTGCCAGCAGCCAGAACAATAATGAAAAACTGTTTTTT. Its translation: CASSQNNNEKLFF.

The CDR3 nucleotides are TGCGCCAGCAGTGGAAGCGGGAGGCGCCCCTACGAGCAGTACTTC. Amino acid sequence: CASSGSGRRPYEQYF. The genes are TRBV10-1 and TRBJ2-7, with TRBD2 matching 9 bases. The CDR3 spans 15 residues. J gave up 2 bases and V 4 bases, and 6 bases lay outside the gene matches. In germline, CDR1 is WNHNN, CDR2 SYGVQD (reference sequence).

The chain carries TRBV28 and TRBJ1-1; maybe TRBD1 (6 bases). Per germline, CDR1 MDHEN and CDR2 SYDVKM. The CDR3 has 15 amino acids. V was trimmed by 6 bases and J by 3 bases, leaving 17 bases between them. CDR3 region: CASSPSDRTDTEAFF. CDR3 DNA: TGTGCCAGCAGCCCCTCCGACAGGACCGACACTGAAGCTTTCTTT.